This T cell receptor beta chain was captured in a study of blood T cell repertoires in COVID-19. On the study more broadly: Collection of acute and convalescent COVID-19 samples took place in the United States, Italy and Spain.

Germline CDR1 reads SGHTA; CDR2 reads FQGNSA. The CDR3 extends over 13 amino acids. The ends lost 3 bases at V and 6 bases at J; junction bases unmatched: 5. Authors' processing steps: Scientists estimated how many nucleated cells there were by amplifying reference gene primers. Assay: immunoSEQ multiplex PCR; the TCRdb copy retains only in-frame clones and omits some. V, J and clone size are those of that table, while D and trimming were read from the DNA. This sample has around 190,000 clones, with about 70% found just once. The sample taken for sequencing was peripheral blood. The sequence was obtained from a woman aged 50 to 60 with active or convalescent COVID-19. The chain employs TRBV7-2 and TRBJ2-7, with 7 bases identical to TRBD2. The CDR3 bases are TGTGCCAGCAGCTTTGGCGGGAGTAGCGAGCAGTACTTC. Protein product: CASSFGGSSEQYF. The variable domain in full, completed from reference TRBV7-2 and TRBJ2-7, reads GAGVSQSPSNKVTEKGKDVELRCDPISGHTALYWYRQSLGQGLEFLIYFQGNSAPDKSGLPSDRFSAERTGGSVSTLTIQRTQQEDSAVYLCASSFGGSSEQYFGPGTRLTVT.